This T cell receptor (beta chain) was sequenced for a study of control samples from healthy donors and cancer patients. The germline V gene has CDR1 MGHDK and CDR2 SYGVNS. Unmatched junction bases numbered 7, after V lost 6 bases and J lost 6 bases. The CDR3 is 14 residues long. Sequenced by immunoSEQ multiplex PCR; TCRdb stores in-frame clones only, minus some. Among roughly 93,000 clones listed, 70% to 90% were seen once. The sample was PBMCs. The TCR was taken from a woman aged 50 to 60 with colorectal cancer. The J gene is TRBJ1-4, the V gene TRBV25-1; TRBD1 aligns across 7 bases. CDR3 amino acids: CASRTSRGDEKLFF. CDR3 in DNA: TGTGCCAGCAGAACATCCAGGGGGGATGAAAAACTGTTTTTT.